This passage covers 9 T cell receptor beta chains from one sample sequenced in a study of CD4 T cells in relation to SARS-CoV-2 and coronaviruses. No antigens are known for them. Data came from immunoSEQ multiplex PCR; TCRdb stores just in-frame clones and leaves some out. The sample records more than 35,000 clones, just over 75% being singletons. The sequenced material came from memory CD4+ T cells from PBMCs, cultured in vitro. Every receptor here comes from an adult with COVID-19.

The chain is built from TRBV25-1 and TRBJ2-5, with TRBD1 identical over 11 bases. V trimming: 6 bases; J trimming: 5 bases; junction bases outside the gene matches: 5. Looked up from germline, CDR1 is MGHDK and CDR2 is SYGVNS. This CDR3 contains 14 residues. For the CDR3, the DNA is TGTGCCAGCAGGGGGACAGGGGGTGAGGAGACCCAGTACTTC. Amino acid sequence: CASRGTGGEETQYF.

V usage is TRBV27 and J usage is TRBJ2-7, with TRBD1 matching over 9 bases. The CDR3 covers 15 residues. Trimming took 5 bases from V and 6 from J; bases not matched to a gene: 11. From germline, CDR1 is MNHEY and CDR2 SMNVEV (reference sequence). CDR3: CASSPTYRGPSEQYF. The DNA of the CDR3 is TGTGCCAGCAGTCCAACGTACAGGGGGCCAAGCGAGCAGTACTTC.

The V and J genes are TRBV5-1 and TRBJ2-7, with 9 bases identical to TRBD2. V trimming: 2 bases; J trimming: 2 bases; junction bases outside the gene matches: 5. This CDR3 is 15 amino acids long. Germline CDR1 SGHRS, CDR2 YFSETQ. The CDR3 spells CASSFVVAGAYEQYF. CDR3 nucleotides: TGCGCCAGCAGCTTTGTAGTAGCGGGAGCCTACGAGCAGTACTTC.

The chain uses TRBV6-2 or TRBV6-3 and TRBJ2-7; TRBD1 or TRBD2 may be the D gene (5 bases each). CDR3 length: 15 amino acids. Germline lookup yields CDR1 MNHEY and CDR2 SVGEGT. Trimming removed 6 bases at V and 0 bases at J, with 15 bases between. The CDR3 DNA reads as TGTGCCAGCAGCCGGGACCCAATTCTCTCCTACGAGCAGTACTTC. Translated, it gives CASSRDPILSYEQYF.

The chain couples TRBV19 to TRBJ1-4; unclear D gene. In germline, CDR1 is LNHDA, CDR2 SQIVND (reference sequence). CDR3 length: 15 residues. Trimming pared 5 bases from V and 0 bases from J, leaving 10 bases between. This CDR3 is CASSGPGTTNEKLFF. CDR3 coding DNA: TGTGCCAGTAGTGGACCCGGGACAACTAATGAAAAACTGTTTTTT.

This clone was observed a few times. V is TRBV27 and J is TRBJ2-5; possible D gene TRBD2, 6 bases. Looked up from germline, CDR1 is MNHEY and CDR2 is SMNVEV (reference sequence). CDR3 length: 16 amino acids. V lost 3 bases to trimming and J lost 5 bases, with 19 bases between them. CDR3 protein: CASSFLSPGSGETQYF. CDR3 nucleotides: TGTGCCAGCAGTTTCCTCTCGCCCGGGAGTGGCGAGACCCAGTACTTC.

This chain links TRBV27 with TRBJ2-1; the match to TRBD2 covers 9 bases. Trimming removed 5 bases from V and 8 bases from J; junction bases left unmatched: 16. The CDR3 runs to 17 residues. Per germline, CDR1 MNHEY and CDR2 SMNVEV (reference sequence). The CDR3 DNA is TGTGCCAGCAGTCGCTCTCTGCCGGGACTAGCAGTCGATGAGCAGTTCTTC. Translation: CASSRSLPGLAVDEQFF.

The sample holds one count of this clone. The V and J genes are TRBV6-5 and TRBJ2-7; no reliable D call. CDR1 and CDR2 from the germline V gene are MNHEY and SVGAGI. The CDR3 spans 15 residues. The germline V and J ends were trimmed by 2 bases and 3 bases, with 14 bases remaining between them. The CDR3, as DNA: TGTGCCAGCAGTTACGGGGTTCCCTACCTCTACGAGCAGTACTTC. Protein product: CASSYGVPYLYEQYF.

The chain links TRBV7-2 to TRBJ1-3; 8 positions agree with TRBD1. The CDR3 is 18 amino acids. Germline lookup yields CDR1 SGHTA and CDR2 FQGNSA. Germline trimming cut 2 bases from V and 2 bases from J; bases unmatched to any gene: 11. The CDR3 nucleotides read TGTGCCAGCAGCTTATCAGGGGGCCTTACTTCGGCTGGAAACACCATATATTTT. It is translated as CASSLSGGLTSAGNTIYF.